These T cell receptor beta chains were read from a single sample in a study of blood T cell repertoires in COVID-19. TCRdb keeps only in-frame clones here, not all; method: immunoSEQ multiplex PCR. This sample has more than 95,000 clones; roughly 74% occur once, and the top ten carry about 6%. Source material: peripheral blood. The origin of the receptors is an elderly man with COVID-19, enrolled during active disease. Each CDR3 is given with its conserved first and last residue. Fields, in order: clone size, D gene, V gene, J gene, CDR3 protein, CDR3 DNA. A D gene is named only where the DNA matches it firmly. Not every row has a clone size; where given, it reads once, few, many or a size class.

>.|.|TRBV27|TRBJ1-2
CASSTRNYGYTF
TGTGCCAGCAGCACCCGGAACTATGGCTACACCTTC
>.|TRBD1|TRBV6-6|TRBJ1-1
CASRRTGGAVKVTEAFF
TGTGCCAGCAGGCGAACAGGGGGCGCAGTGAAGGTCACTGAAGCTTTCTTT
>.|TRBD1|TRBV19|TRBJ1-2
CASSTKIGGGYGYTF
TGTGCCAGTAGTACAAAGATAGGGGGCGGCTATGGCTACACCTTC
>.|.|TRBV6-4|TRBJ2-7
CASSQSASSSEQYF
TGTGCCAGCAGCCAGTCAGCTAGCTCGAGCGAGCAGTACTTC
>.|.|TRBV19|TRBJ1-4
CASSNRWTTTNEKLFF
TGTGCCAGTAGTAATCGATGGACAACAACTAATGAAAAACTGTTTTTT
>.|.|TRBV7-9|TRBJ2-1
CASSPPTGSSYNEQFF
TGTGCCAGCAGCCCTCCGACGGGGAGCTCCTACAATGAGCAGTTCTTC
>.|TRBD1|TRBV28|TRBJ1-4
CASSFGQAATNEKLFF
TGTGCCAGCAGTTTTGGACAGGCGGCAACTAATGAAAAACTGTTTTTT
>.|.|TRBV7-2|TRBJ2-2
CASSSHHSKTGELFF
TGTGCCAGCAGCTCGCACCACTCTAAAACCGGGGAGCTGTTTTTT
>.|TRBD1|TRBV7-2|TRBJ2-7
CASSVRQGADEQYF
TGTGCCAGCAGCGTCCGACAGGGGGCAGACGAGCAGTACTTC
>.|TRBD2|TRBV10-3|TRBJ2-1
CAVRAASGEDEQFF
TGTGCCGTCCGGGCGGCTAGCGGTGAGGATGAGCAGTTCTTC
>.|TRBD2|TRBV20-1|TRBJ2-1
CSASPGASGRNEQFF
TGCAGTGCTAGTCCTGGGGCTAGCGGGAGGAATGAGCAGTTCTTC
>.|.|TRBV19|TRBJ1-5
CASSFSNYQPQHF
TGTGCCAGTAGTTTTTCTAATTATCAGCCCCAGCATTTT
>.|TRBD1|TRBV6-5|TRBJ1-2
CASSRGQGETNGYTF
TGTGCCAGCAGTAGGGGACAGGGAGAAACTAATGGCTACACCTTC
>.|TRBD1|TRBV9|TRBJ1-6
CASSPQGQGNSPLHF
TGTGCCAGCAGCCCGCAGGGACAGGGAAATTCACCCCTCCACTTT
>.|TRBD1|TRBV16|TRBJ2-1
CASSQSETGEFF
TGTGCCAGCAGCCAATCCGAGACAGGGGAGTTCTTC
>few|TRBD1|TRBV29-1|TRBJ2-5
CSLRDRGRGETQYF
TGCAGCCTGCGGGACAGGGGGCGCGGAGAGACCCAGTACTTC
>.|TRBD1|TRBV7-9|TRBJ1-2
CASSLGSSTGPSGYGYTF
TGTGCCAGCAGCTTAGGGAGCTCGACAGGGCCCTCGGGGTATGGCTACACCTTC
>few|TRBD2|TRBV6-4|TRBJ2-2
CASSEQLASGELFF
TGTGCCAGCAGCGAACAACTAGCGTCCGGGGAGCTGTTTTTT
>once|.|TRBV12-3/TRBV12-4|TRBJ2-5
CASSFQAGETQYF
TGTGCCAGCAGTTTTCAGGCAGGGGAGACCCAGTACTTC
>few|.|TRBV6-5|TRBJ2-1
CASTLRDNNNEQFF
TGTGCCAGCACCCTCCGGGACAACAACAATGAGCAGTTCTTC
>.|TRBD1|TRBV19|TRBJ1-1
CASIPGQGPRNTEAFF
TGTGCCAGTATCCCGGGACAGGGTCCTCGGAACACTGAAGCTTTCTTT
>.|TRBD1|TRBV6-4|TRBJ2-7
CASSVSVLQGTSYEQYF
TGTGCCAGCAGTGTTTCCGTTTTACAGGGGACGTCCTACGAGCAGTACTTC
>.|.|TRBV6-5|TRBJ1-1
CASTGNTEAFF
TGTGCCAGCACCGGGAACACTGAAGCTTTCTTT
>.|TRBD1|TRBV7-6|TRBJ2-7
CASSRDSSYEQYF
TGTGCCAGCAGCCGGGACAGCTCCTACGAGCAGTACTTC
>.|TRBD2|TRBV7-2|TRBJ2-4
CASSARTSVAKNIQYF
TGTGCCAGCAGCGCTAGGACTAGCGTCGCCAAAAACATTCAGTACTTC
>.|.|TRBV6-5|TRBJ2-3
CASRPGQTYTDTQYF
TGTGCCAGCAGGCCCGGTCAGACATACACAGATACGCAGTATTTT
>.|TRBD1|TRBV19|TRBJ2-1
CASSITGTGVHPYNEQFF
TGTGCCAGTAGTATCACCGGGACAGGGGTCCACCCCTACAATGAGCAGTTCTTC
>.|.|TRBV25-1|TRBJ1-1
CASSEIRETEAFF
TGTGCCAGCAGTGAAATTCGAGAGACTGAAGCTTTCTTT
>few|.|TRBV6-5|TRBJ1-4
CASSARGETNEKLFF
TGTGCCAGCAGCGCCCGGGGGGAAACTAATGAAAAACTGTTTTTT
>.|.|TRBV7-2|TRBJ1-4
CASSHQQGREKLFF
TGTGCCAGCAGCCACCAGCAAGGGAGAGAAAAACTGTTTTTT
>.|.|TRBV3-1/TRBV3-2|TRBJ1-1
CASSQAWDTNTEAFF
TGTGCCAGCAGCCAAGCCTGGGACACAAACACTGAAGCTTTCTTT
>.|.|TRBV4-3|TRBJ2-1
CASSQDLAGTYNEQFF
TGCGCCAGCAGCCAAGATTTGGCGGGGACGTACAATGAGCAGTTCTTC
>.|.|TRBV20-1|TRBJ2-2
CSASYLGRTGELFF
TGCAGTGCTAGTTATCTAGGTCGCACCGGGGAGCTGTTTTTT
>.|.|TRBV11-2|TRBJ2-5
CASSLLLQETQYF
TGTGCCAGCAGCTTACTCCTTCAAGAGACCCAGTACTTC
>.|.|TRBV19|TRBJ2-2
CASSGGPNTGELFF
TGTGCCAGTAGCGGCGGCCCGAACACCGGGGAGCTGTTTTTT
>.|TRBD2|TRBV5-4|TRBJ2-1
CASSTTSGRFDEQFF
TGTGCCAGCAGCACTACTAGCGGGAGGTTCGATGAGCAGTTCTTC
>.|.|TRBV29-1|TRBJ1-1
CSYGRGIPEAFF
TGCAGTTACGGAAGGGGGATCCCTGAAGCTTTCTTT
>.|TRBD1|TRBV2|TRBJ1-2
CASRSGDSGYHGYTF
TGTGCCAGCAGATCCGGGGACAGCGGATACCATGGCTACACCTTC
>.|.|TRBV6-5|TRBJ1-2
CASSYSTSRGYTF
TGTGCCAGCAGTTACTCGACCAGCAGGGGCTACACCTTC
>.|TRBD1|TRBV7-2|TRBJ1-6
CASSSGGTVYNSPLHF
TGTGCCAGCAGCTCGGGGGGGACAGTCTATAATTCACCCCTCCACTTT
>.|.|TRBV5-4|TRBJ1-2
CASSYDPEYGYTF
TGTGCCAGCAGCTACGACCCGGAGTATGGCTACACCTTC
>.|TRBD1|TRBV6-2/TRBV6-3|TRBJ2-7
CASSYLGQSSYEQYF
TGTGCCAGCAGTTACTTGGGACAGAGCTCCTACGAGCAGTACTTC
>.|.|TRBV5-4|TRBJ2-3
CASSRSPLATDTQYF
TGTGCCAGCAGCCGGAGTCCCCTAGCCACAGATACGCAGTATTTT
>.|.|TRBV7-2|TRBJ1-2
CASSFSNVGYTF
TGTGCCAGCAGCTTTAGTAATGTTGGCTACACCTTC
>.|.|TRBV19|TRBJ1-2
CASREQGRGYYGYTF
TGTGCCAGTAGGGAACAGGGTCGAGGTTATTATGGCTACACCTTC